Given below is one T cell receptor beta chain in context. These data come from a study of OX40 agonist ivuxolimab in advanced cancers. Study information: The group had a mean age of 60 years, ranged from about 20 to 80, and was roughly 83% male.

CDR3 length equals 14 residues. Germline lookup yields CDR1 MNHNS and CDR2 SASEGT. The germline V and J ends were trimmed by 5 bases and 3 bases, with 13 bases remaining between them. Profiled with immunoSEQ multiplex PCR; TCRdb holds only in-frame clones, not every one. The table includes fewer than 25,000 clones, 84% detected once. This sequence originates from an adult with an advanced solid tumor such as melanoma, head and neck, liver or kidney cancer. The J gene is TRBJ1-2, the V gene TRBV6-1; perhaps TRBD1 as D (6 bases). The sequencing used CD4+ or CD8+ T cells sorted from blood, collected in a trial of the OX40 agonist ivuxolimab. The CDR3 loop is CASSPPTGYYGYTF. CDR3 coding DNA: TGTGCCAGCAGTCCACCGACAGGCTACTATGGCTACACCTTC.